This TCR beta chain was profiled in a study of graft-versus-host responses after intestinal transplantation. Across the study: Grafts were multivisceral, liver-intestinal, or isolated intestinal. Anti-thymocyte globulin induction, then tacrolimus and steroids for about three years, went to all recipients.

The study, taken as a whole, reports: Some GvH clones were seen earlier in gut or blood, suggesting intestinal origin. The highest levels of circulating GvH clones went along with early declines in HvG clones after transplant.

Concerning this clone itself: Its antigen is unidentified.

V shed 6 bases and J 0 bases; nucleotides not matched to a gene: 6. Germline V gene data show CDR1 as SGHVS and CDR2 as FNYEAQ. This CDR3 is 18 amino acids long. TCRdb's copy holds only in-frame clones and misses some; the assay was immunoSEQ multiplex PCR. The sample has tens of thousands of clones, around nine tenths seen once. The source is a human donor who received an intestinal transplant. Sequences were derived from unstimulated CD8+ T cells sorted from spleen or lymph node cells, sampled before intestinal transplant. This chain links TRBV7-6 with TRBJ2-6, with 12 bases matching TRBD1. CDR3 loop: CASRSGTGGASGANVLTF. The CDR3 region has the DNA TGTGCCAGCAGATCCGGGACAGGGGGCGCCTCTGGGGCCAACGTCCTGACTTTC.